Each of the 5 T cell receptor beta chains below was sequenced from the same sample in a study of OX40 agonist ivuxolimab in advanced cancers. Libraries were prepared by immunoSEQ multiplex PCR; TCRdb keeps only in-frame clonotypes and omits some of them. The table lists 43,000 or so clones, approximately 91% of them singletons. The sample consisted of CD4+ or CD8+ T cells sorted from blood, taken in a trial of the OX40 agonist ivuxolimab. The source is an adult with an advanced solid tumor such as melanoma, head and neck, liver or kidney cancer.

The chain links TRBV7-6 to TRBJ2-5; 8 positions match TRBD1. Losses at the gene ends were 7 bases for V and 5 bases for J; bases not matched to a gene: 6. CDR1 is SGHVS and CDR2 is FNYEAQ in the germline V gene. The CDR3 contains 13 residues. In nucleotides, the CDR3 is TGTGCCAGCACTCCAGGGGGCATTGAGACCCAGTACTTC. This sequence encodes CASTPGGIETQYF.

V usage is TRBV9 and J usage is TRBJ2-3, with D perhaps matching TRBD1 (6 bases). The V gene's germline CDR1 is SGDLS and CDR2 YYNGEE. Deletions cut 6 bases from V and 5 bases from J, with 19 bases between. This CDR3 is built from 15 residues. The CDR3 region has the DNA TGTGCCAGCACCTCGGGCCAGGGGTACATAGATACGCAGTATTTT. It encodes CASTSGQGYIDTQYF.

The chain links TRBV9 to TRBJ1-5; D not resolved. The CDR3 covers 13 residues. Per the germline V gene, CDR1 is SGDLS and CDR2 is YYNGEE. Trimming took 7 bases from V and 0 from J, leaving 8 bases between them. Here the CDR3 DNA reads TGTGCCAGCGCCCCGGATAGCAATCAGCCCCAGCATTTT. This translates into CASAPDSNQPQHF. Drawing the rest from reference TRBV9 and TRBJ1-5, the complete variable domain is DSGVTQTPKHLITATGQRVTLRCSPRSGDLSVYWYQQSLDQGLQFLIQYYNGEERAKGNILERFSAQQFPDLHSELNLSSLELGDSALYFCASAPDSNQPQHFGDGTRLSIL.

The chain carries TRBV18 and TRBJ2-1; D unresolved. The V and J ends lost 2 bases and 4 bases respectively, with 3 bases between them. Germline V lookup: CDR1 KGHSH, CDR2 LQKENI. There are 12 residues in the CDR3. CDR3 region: CASSPFYNEQFF. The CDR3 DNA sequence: TGTGCCAGCTCACCATTTTACAATGAGCAGTTCTTC.

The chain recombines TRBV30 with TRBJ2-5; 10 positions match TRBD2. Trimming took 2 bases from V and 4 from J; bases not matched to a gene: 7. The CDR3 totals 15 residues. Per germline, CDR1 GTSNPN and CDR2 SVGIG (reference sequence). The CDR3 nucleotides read TGTGCCTGGAGTAGGGACAGCGGGGGGGGAGAGACCCAGTACTTC. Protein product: CAWSRDSGGGETQYF.